The source of this TCR beta chain is a study of T cells after posttransplantation cyclophosphamide. Study-wide results and caveats: Recipient CMV seropositivity and CMV reactivation strongly tracked TRB clonality. Donor CD8+ memory clones often dominated recipient blood repertoires at later times. Blood and skin or GI T cell repertoires showed limited TRB overlap.

Cyclophosphamide on days +3 and +4 followed busulfan-fludarabine conditioning and a marrow graft. Libraries were prepared by immunoSEQ multiplex PCR; TCRdb keeps only in-frame clonotypes and omits some of them. Of approximately 12,000 clones listed, roughly 2% were seen once; the top ten hold 15% to 18%. This clone was counted between two and nine times. Its matching antigen is unknown. After removal of 4 bases from V and 13 bases from J, the junction contained 7 bases not matched to a gene. This CDR3 comprises 13 residues. The germline gives CDR1 SGHRS, CDR2 YFSETQ. The sequence was obtained from a male patient in his 30s who received an allogeneic stem cell transplant from a related donor, was CMV-positive, and had no GVHD. The graft donor may have contributed some T cells. The chain couples TRBV5-1 to TRBJ1-6, with 8 bases lining up with TRBD1. Source: PBMCs, taken after allogeneic stem cell transplant with posttransplant cyclophosphamide. The CDR3 DNA follows: TGCGCCAGCAGCCTAGGACAGGGCGGCCCCCTCCACTTT. Amino acids: CASSLGQGGPLHF. The whole variable domain, remainder taken from reference TRBV5-1 and TRBJ1-6, is KAGVTQTPRYLIKTRGQQVTLSCSPISGHRSVSWYQQTPGQGLQFLFEYFSETQRNKGNFPGRFSGRQFSNSRSEMNVSTLELGDSALYLCASSLGQGGPLHFGNGTRLTVT.